What follows are 19 T cell receptor beta chains derived from one specimen sequenced in a study of glioma-infiltrating T cells after dendritic cell vaccination. Libraries were prepared by immunoSEQ multiplex PCR; TCRdb keeps only in-frame clonotypes and omits some of them. Seen here are about 50,000 clones, roughly 87% observed once, and the top ten hold over 9.5%. The sequenced sample was blood, obtained before dendritic cell vaccination. The receptors here all came from a human donor with glioblastoma.

This chain joins TRBV25-1 and TRBJ1-2, with unresolved D. The CDR3 is 15 residues long. Germline values: CDR1 MGHDK, CDR2 SYGVNS. V shed 1 base and J shed 6 bases, with 15 bases lying between them. The DNA of the CDR3 is TGTGCCAGCAGTGAATGGAACAGACCCTGGAATGGCTACACCTTC. As protein: CASSEWNRPWNGYTF.

This clone was seen just once. The chain combines TRBV5-6 with TRBJ2-7; tentative D call: TRBD1 (5 bases). The germline gives CDR1 SGHDT, CDR2 YYEEEE. There are 13 residues in the CDR3. Trimming took 2 bases from V and 1 from J, leaving 7 bases between them. CDR3 residues: CASSFTGSYEQYF. The CDR3 DNA is TGTGCCAGCAGCTTCACAGGTTCCTACGAGCAGTACTTC. The variable domain in full, completed from reference TRBV5-6 and TRBJ2-7, reads DAGVTQSPTHLIKTRGQQVTLRCSPKSGHDTVSWYQQALGQGPQFIFQYYEEEERQRGNFPDRFSGHQFPNYSSELNVNALLLGDSALYLCASSFTGSYEQYFGPGTRLTVT.

The chain couples TRBV6-5 to TRBJ2-7, with TRBD2 matching over 7 bases. The V segment lost 6 bases and the J segment 2 bases; nucleotides outside the gene matches: 10. Germline CDR1 reads MNHEY; CDR2 reads SVGAGI. The CDR3 runs to 15 residues. As DNA, the CDR3 is TGTGCCAGCAGCCTTGCTGGCGGGGGAACCTACGAGCAGTACTTC. Amino acids: CASSLAGGGTYEQYF.

The CDR3 DNA follows: TGTGCCAGCAGCTTAGCGTTGGGGGGGATCTCTGGAAACACCATATATTTT. Its protein is CASSLALGGISGNTIYF. The V call is TRBV7-2, the J call TRBJ1-3; tentatively, D is TRBD1 (5 bases). CDR1 SGHTA and CDR2 FQGNSA come from the germline V gene. Trimming shortened V by 0 bases and J by 0 bases, and 12 bases separated the two germline ends. The CDR3 is 17 residues long.

The genes are TRBV4-1 and TRBJ1-1, with D maybe TRBD1 (6 bases). Trimming removed 7 bases at V and 4 bases at J, with 13 bases between. CDR1 and CDR2 (germline): MGHRA, YSYEKL. CDR3 length: 13 residues. Written as DNA, the CDR3 is TGCGCCAGCACCTTACGAGGGGGCACTGAAGCTTTCTTT. Translated: CASTLRGGTEAFF.

V and J are TRBV11-2 and TRBJ1-4; 7 positions agree with TRBD1. J was trimmed by 8 bases and V by 6 bases; bases with no gene match: 9. The CDR3 sequence is 14 residues long. Germline V lookup: CDR1 SGHAT, CDR2 FQNNGV. The CDR3 nucleotides are TGTGCCAGCAGTCCCGACAGGGTGATGGAAAAACTGTTTTTT. Amino acid sequence: CASSPDRVMEKLFF.

The chain is built from TRBV7-9 and TRBJ2-5; 13 positions match TRBD2. The CDR3 spans 15 residues. Germline V gene data show CDR1 as SEHNR and CDR2 as FQNEAQ (reference sequence). V lost 4 bases, J lost 5 bases, and 4 bases stayed unmatched. The CDR3 protein is CASSSGLAGIETQYF. The DNA for the CDR3 is TGTGCCAGCAGCTCGGGACTAGCGGGGATCGAGACCCAGTACTTC.

This chain joins TRBV5-6 and TRBJ1-4; D gene uncertain. The V gene lost 2 bases and the J gene lost 0 bases, with 8 bases spanning the gap. This CDR3 is 15 amino acids long. Per the germline V gene, CDR1 is SGHDT and CDR2 is YYEEEE. CDR3 coding DNA: TGTGCCAGCAGCTTCTTCTCTGCAACTAATGAAAAACTGTTTTTT. Amino acids: CASSFFSATNEKLFF.

This clone has a handful of counts. This sequence joins TRBV6-6 and TRBJ1-5, with 9 bases fitting TRBD1. The CDR3 covers 15 residues. Germline V gene sequence: CDR1 MNHNY, CDR2 SVGAGI (reference sequence). Trimming took 7 bases from V and 8 from J; bases not matched to a gene: 12. The CDR3 loop reads CASKTQDRGIEPQHF. In DNA, the CDR3 is TGTGCCAGCAAAACGCAGGACAGGGGTATAGAGCCCCAGCATTTT.

The chain uses TRBV19 and TRBJ2-7; D is unclear. Germline V gives CDR1 LNHDA, CDR2 SQIVND (reference sequence). There are 13 residues in the CDR3. Trimming pared 1 base from V and 5 bases from J, leaving 9 bases between. CDR3 nucleotides: TGTGCCAGTAGTATAGGATCGGCGGACGAGCAGTACTTC. Translation: CASSIGSADEQYF.

This clone was found a few times. The J gene is TRBJ1-1, the V gene TRBV7-2; a weak D match, TRBD1 (6 bases). V lost 5 bases and J 0 bases, leaving 10 bases between the germline ends. CDR1 and CDR2 (germline): SGHTA, FQGNSA. The length of the CDR3 is 14 residues. CDR3 in DNA: TGTGCCAGCAGCGCAGGGGTCGTGAACACTGAAGCTTTCTTT. As protein: CASSAGVVNTEAFF.

The V gene is TRBV19, the J gene TRBJ1-2, with a possible D match to TRBD1 (6 bases). Germline-derived CDR1 and CDR2 are LNHDA and SQIVND (reference sequence). The CDR3 covers 13 residues. Trimming removed 4 bases from V and 8 bases from J, with 14 bases in between. CDR3 bases: TGTGCCAGTAGTACCCAGGGGTTGGGGGGCTACACCTTC. Amino acids: CASSTQGLGGYTF.

The chain uses TRBV7-2 and TRBJ2-3, with TRBD2 matching over 10 bases. This CDR3 is 19 amino acids long. Germline CDR1 and CDR2: SGHTA and FQGNSA. With 6 bases clipped from V and 4 bases from J, the junction kept 19 bases outside the gene matches. The CDR3 loop reads CASRLMTGASGSDPDTQYF. For the CDR3, the DNA is TGTGCCAGCAGGCTTATGACCGGGGCTAGCGGGAGTGACCCAGATACGCAGTATTTT. Full variable domain (outside the CDR3, taken from reference TRBV7-2 and TRBJ2-3): GAGVSQSPSNKVTEKGKDVELRCDPISGHTALYWYRQSLGQGLEFLIYFQGNSAPDKSGLPSDRFSAERTGGSVSTLTIQRTQQEDSAVYLCASRLMTGASGSDPDTQYFGPGTRLTVL.

The rearrangement uses TRBV30 and TRBJ2-7; D gene unclear. V gave up 4 bases and J gave up 2 bases, with 9 bases separating them. From germline, CDR1 is GTSNPN and CDR2 SVGIG (reference sequence). The CDR3 runs to 12 residues. This chain's CDR3 is CAWIASAYEQYF. The CDR3 nucleotides read TGTGCCTGGATCGCCTCGGCCTACGAGCAGTACTTC.

This sequence joins TRBV7-9 and TRBJ1-1, with a possible D match to TRBD1 (5 bases). V was shortened by 5 bases and J by 1 base, with 20 bases between the two germline ends. The V gene's germline CDR1 is SEHNR and CDR2 FQNEAQ (reference sequence). This CDR3 is built from 17 residues. DNA of the CDR3: TGTGCCAGCAGCCCCCCCGTGTTGGGGCGTACGAACACTGAAGCTTTCTTT. Amino acid sequence: CASSPPVLGRTNTEAFF.

J is TRBJ1-5 and V is TRBV4-1; TRBD1 matches at 9 bases. With 4 bases clipped from V and 6 bases from J, the junction kept 7 bases outside the gene matches. The germline gives CDR1 MGHRA, CDR2 YSYEKL. CDR3 size: 15 residues. CDR3 amino acids: CASSRPETGGQPQHF. CDR3 sequence (DNA): TGCGCCAGCAGCCGGCCTGAGACAGGGGGTCAGCCCCAGCATTTT.

The rearrangement links TRBV5-1 to TRBJ1-5; the D gene is possibly TRBD1 (6 bases). CDR3 length equals 15 residues. Per germline, CDR1 SGHRS and CDR2 YFSETQ. Between the trimmed V and J ends, which lost 4 bases and 7 bases, there was a span of 18 bases. The CDR3 here is CASSPGGGAGQPQHF. The CDR3 nucleotides are TGCGCCAGCAGCCCAGGTGGGGGCGCGGGCCAGCCCCAGCATTTT.

The rearrangement links TRBV30 to TRBJ1-3, with D perhaps TRBD1 (6 bases). V shed 2 bases and J shed 0 bases, with 11 bases lying between them. The CDR3 is 15 residues long. Germline assignment: CDR1 GTSNPN and CDR2 SVGIG (reference sequence). The CDR3 is CAWSRGAVSGNTIYF. CDR3 DNA sequence: TGTGCCTGGAGTCGGGGGGCAGTCTCTGGAAACACCATATATTTT.

V and J are TRBV6-1 and TRBJ1-1; tentatively, D is TRBD1 (5 bases). Germline assignment: CDR1 MNHNS and CDR2 SASEGT. With 2 bases removed from V and 6 bases from J, the gap between germline ends came to 10 bases. The CDR3 has 13 amino acids. CDR3 residues: CASSESRDSEAFF. The CDR3 nucleotides read TGTGCCAGCAGTGAAAGTAGGGACTCTGAAGCTTTCTTT.